Shown below are 25 T cell receptor beta chains from a single sample sequenced in a study of T cell repertoires in cytomegalovirus infection. MiXCR, run by TCRdb on the reads, gives a single entry per CDR3 protein. The sample has 450,000 to 650,000 distinct CDR3 sequences; about 39% are singletons. For these receptors, no antigen is known. Source: cultured PBMCs, taken from culture after CMV antigen stimulation. The receptor source for this set is a human donor in good health (CMV status not recorded). Some clones in this sample may be carry-over from other donors' samples.

This chain links TRBV19 with TRBJ2-1; 9 positions match TRBD1. With V trimmed by 1 base and J by 6 bases, 1 base remained unmatched. The V gene's germline CDR1 is LNHDA and CDR2 SQIVND (reference sequence). The CDR3 spans 14 residues. For the CDR3, the DNA is TGTGCCAGTAGTATAGGGACAGGGGTCAATGAGCAGTTCTTC. It codes for CASSIGTGVNEQFF.

The chain links TRBV7-2 to TRBJ2-5, with no clear D. This CDR3 region has 15 residues. V gave up 7 bases and J gave up 2 bases, with 17 bases separating them. Germline-derived CDR1 and CDR2 are SGHTA and FQGNSA. The CDR3 DNA reads as TGTGCCAGCACCATGATGAGAACCTCGCAAGAGACCCAGTACTTC. This translates into CASTMMRTSQETQYF.

This chain uses TRBV4-1 with TRBJ2-7; 7 bases agree with TRBD1. From germline, CDR1 is MGHRA and CDR2 YSYEKL. J gave up 0 bases and V 1 base, and 3 bases lay outside the gene matches. The CDR3 loop spans 15 amino acids. The CDR3 sequence is CASSQGDSRSYEQYF. The DNA for the CDR3 is TGCGCCAGCAGCCAAGGGGACAGCCGCTCCTACGAGCAGTACTTC.

The chain recombines TRBV2 with TRBJ2-1, with D hard to call. This CDR3 is built from 13 residues. Germline assignment: CDR1 SNHLY and CDR2 FYNNEI. Trimming pared 7 bases from V and 9 bases from J, leaving 16 bases between. The CDR3 DNA is TGTGCCAGCAAGGCCTCCATCGTGGGTGAGCAGTTCTTC. Translated: CASKASIVGEQFF.

This clonotype was seen only a few times. The V gene is TRBV20-1, the J gene TRBJ2-5, with D tentatively TRBD2 (5 bases). CDR1 is DFQATT, CDR2 SNEGSKA, per germline (reference sequence). This CDR3 contains 13 residues. Trimming shortened V by 6 bases and J by 1 base, and 12 bases separated the two germline ends. CDR3 in DNA: TGCAGTGCGTCGCCGGACTTCCAAGAGACCCAGTACTTC. Translation: CSASPDFQETQYF.

The CDR3: CASSLFGGSDSPLHF. In DNA form, the CDR3 reads TGTGCCAGCAGCTTATTTGGGGGCTCGGATTCACCCCTCCACTTT. The chain carries TRBV7-2 and TRBJ1-6; D perhaps matches TRBD1 (6 bases). The CDR3 runs 15 residues. Germline CDR1 SGHTA, CDR2 FQGNSA. The V gene lost 2 bases and the J gene lost 8 bases, with 13 bases spanning the gap.

V and J are TRBV7-8 and TRBJ2-3; 8 positions match TRBD2. Germline V gene sequence: CDR1 SGHVS, CDR2 FQNEAQ. The CDR3 loop spans 16 amino acids. J lost 1 base, V lost 2 bases, and 5 bases had no gene match. CDR3 DNA: TGTGCCAGCAGCTTATTGAGCGGGGGAGGCACAGATACGCAGTATTTT. This codes for CASSLLSGGGTDTQYF.

The chain has TRBV3-1 and TRBJ2-1; TRBD1 is a possible D gene (5 bases). The germline CDR1 and CDR2 sequences are LGHDT and YNNKEL (reference sequence). There are 13 residues in the CDR3. V lost 5 bases, J lost 12 bases, and 17 bases lay in between. CDR3 protein: CASSTVQGSVQFF. CDR3 sequence (DNA): TGTGCCAGCAGCACGGTGCAGGGAAGTGTGCAGTTCTTC.

CDR3 sequence: CASSKSSGIGGEKLFF. CDR3 in DNA: TGTGCCAGCAGTAAGAGTTCAGGGATTGGCGGTGAAAAACTGTTTTTT. The chain uses TRBV6-1 and TRBJ1-4; D is perhaps TRBD1 (5 bases). Per the germline V gene, CDR1 is MNHNS and CDR2 is SASEGT. With 5 bases removed from V and 7 bases from J, the gap between germline ends came to 20 bases. The CDR3 covers 16 residues.

The V and J genes are TRBV6-1 and TRBJ1-2, with D possibly matching TRBD1 (5 bases). The CDR3 runs 14 residues. V shed 2 bases and J shed 5 bases, with 12 bases lying between them. In germline, CDR1 is MNHNS, CDR2 SASEGT. CDR3 residues: CASSEWDRDYGYTF. CDR3 in DNA: TGTGCCAGCAGTGAATGGGACCGCGATTATGGCTACACCTTC.

The table lists this clonotype with a few counts. This sequence joins TRBV6-2 or TRBV6-3 and TRBJ1-2, with 8 bases identical to TRBD1. The CDR3 covers 11 residues. Trimming took 11 bases from V and 8 from J; bases not matched to a gene: 7. Germline V gene lookup returns CDR1 MNHEY and CDR2 SVGEGT. The CDR3 region has the DNA TGTGCCGGCGGACAGGGAGCCGGCTACACCTTC. Translated, it gives CAGGQGAGYTF.

This clonotype was detected only a few times. The chain links TRBV12-3 or TRBV12-4 to TRBJ2-1; 8 bases are shared with TRBD2. V dropped 3 bases and J dropped 9; count of bases not matched to a gene: 10. The CDR3 spans 15 residues. For the CDR3, the DNA is TGTGCCAGCAGTTTGAGTCCCGGGGGGGCCCTTGAGCAGTTCTTC. Protein product: CASSLSPGGALEQFF.

The V call is TRBV2, the J call TRBJ2-5, with no clear D. The CDR3 loop spans 13 amino acids. From germline, CDR1 is SNHLY and CDR2 FYNNEI. V dropped 7 bases and J dropped 5 bases, with 14 bases sitting between them. The CDR3 region is CASTEGPVETQYF. In nucleotides, the CDR3 is TGTGCCAGCACCGAAGGCCCGGTTGAGACCCAGTACTTC.

V and J are TRBV10-3 and TRBJ2-1; D is possibly TRBD2 (5 bases). Germline loops: CDR1 ENHRY, CDR2 SYGVKD. Trimming cost V 7 bases and J 8 bases, with 12 bases left between them. This CDR3 is 12 amino acids long. CDR3 DNA sequence: TGTGCCATCAAAGCTGATAGCGATGAGCAGTTCTTC. It is translated as CAIKADSDEQFF.

This clonotype was seen a handful of times. The chain carries TRBV20-1 and TRBJ2-5, with TRBD1 as a possible D gene (6 bases). Trimming removed 5 bases from V and 3 bases from J, with 13 bases in between. The CDR3 runs to 13 residues. The V gene's germline CDR1 is DFQATT and CDR2 SNEGSKA (reference sequence). CDR3 sequence reads: CSALWGRKETQYF. CDR3 DNA: TGCAGTGCTTTGTGGGGGCGAAAAGAGACCCAGTACTTC.

The chain combines TRBV7-6 with TRBJ2-3; TRBD1 is a possible D gene (6 bases). The ends were cut back, 5 bases at V and 2 bases at J, with 14 bases in the middle. This CDR3 is 15 amino acids long. Germline lookup yields CDR1 SGHVS and CDR2 FNYEAQ. CDR3 region: CASSPQTGYTDTQYF. The CDR3 DNA is TGTGCCAGCAGCCCTCAGACAGGTTACACAGATACGCAGTATTTT.

The rearrangement uses TRBV18 and TRBJ1-1; 7 bases are shared with TRBD1. Germline trimming cut 0 bases from V and 0 bases from J; bases unmatched to any gene: 1. The CDR3 has 15 amino acids. Germline V gene data show CDR1 as KGHSH and CDR2 as LQKENI. CDR3 DNA: TGTGCCAGCTCACCACCGACAGGGATGAACACTGAAGCTTTCTTT. Residues: CASSPPTGMNTEAFF.

Concerning this clonotype itself: The DNA is left out, because the CDR3 cannot be placed on it with certainty; the CDR3 is given as TCRdb lists it. The genes are TRBV7-9 and TRBJ2-3; TRBD1 is the table's D call, not checked against the DNA. The CDR3 is made up of 21 amino acids, end residues included. Germline lookup yields CDR1 SEHNR and CDR2 FQNEAQ (reference sequence). The CDR3 sequence is CARPLCQQLTRGVASTDTQYF.

The chain has TRBV7-2 and TRBJ2-7, with 7 bases identical to TRBD2. Germline CDR1 is SGHTA and CDR2 is FQGNSA. Trimming took 2 bases from V and 5 from J; bases not matched to a gene: 12. This CDR3 spans 16 amino acids. In DNA form, the CDR3 reads TGTGCCAGCAGCTTATCGGGAGCGGGAATTTCCCACGAGCAGTACTTC. Residues: CASSLSGAGISHEQYF.

The genes are TRBV2 and TRBJ2-3, with 7 positions matching TRBD1. Looked up from germline, CDR1 is SNHLY and CDR2 is FYNNEI. V lost 6 bases, J lost 8 bases, and 14 bases stayed unmatched. The CDR3 contains 15 residues. CDR3: CASRSGTEIEGTQYF. The CDR3 bases are TGTGCCAGCAGATCCGGGACAGAAATCGAGGGTACGCAGTATTTT.

The V and J genes are TRBV7-2 and TRBJ1-3, with 7 bases lining up with TRBD1. V was pared by 4 bases and J by 0 bases, with 6 bases of the junction left unmatched. CDR1 and CDR2 (germline): SGHTA, FQGNSA. CDR3 size: 16 residues. The chain's CDR3 is CASSWYRGSSGNTIYF. The CDR3 bases are TGTGCCAGCAGCTGGTACAGGGGAAGCTCTGGAAACACCATATATTTT.

V gene TRBV4-1 combines with J gene TRBJ2-3; 8 bases line up with TRBD2. The CDR3 contains 14 residues. Per germline, CDR1 MGHRA and CDR2 YSYEKL. V trimming: 4 bases; J trimming: 6 bases; junction bases outside the gene matches: 6. This CDR3 reads CASSPGLDSDTQYF. For the CDR3, the DNA is TGCGCCAGCAGCCCGGGACTAGATTCCGATACGCAGTATTTT.

The chain is built from TRBV4-2 and TRBJ2-7, with 8 bases lining up with TRBD2. The germline CDR1 and CDR2 sequences are LGHNA and YNFKEQ. Trimming at V came to 0 bases and at J to 3 bases, leaving 4 bases not matched to a gene. The CDR3 totals 15 residues. In DNA, the CDR3 is TGTGCCAGCAGCCAAGAAGGGCGGGGGGTCTACGAGCAGTACTTC. As protein: CASSQEGRGVYEQYF.

The CDR3, as DNA: TGTGCCAGTGGAACTACAGGGGAGGTGCGCAATCAGCCCCAGCATTTT. Protein: CASGTTGEVRNQPQHF. The chain combines TRBV19 with TRBJ1-5, with 7 positions matching TRBD1. Per the germline V gene, CDR1 is LNHDA and CDR2 is SQIVND (reference sequence). After removal of 8 bases from V and 2 bases from J, the junction contained 12 bases not matched to a gene. This CDR3 is 16 amino acids long.

The CDR3 region is CASSEWPAGEAGELFF. The CDR3, as DNA: TGCGCCAGCAGTGAGTGGCCAGCGGGAGAAGCCGGGGAGCTGTTTTTT. V and J are TRBV10-1 and TRBJ2-2; 8 bases fit TRBD2. The trim removed 1 base at V and 6 bases at J, leaving 7 bases unmatched. Germline CDR1 WNHNN, CDR2 SYGVQD (reference sequence). This CDR3 has 16 amino acids.